Listed here are 31 T cell receptor beta chains from one sample, sequenced in a study of T cell repertoires in cytomegalovirus infection. TCRdb reprocessed the reads with MiXCR, giving one entry per CDR3 protein. The sample shows about 180,000 distinct CDR3 sequences, approximately 14% of them seen only once. Material for sequencing was PBMCs. The receptors come from a human donor in good health (CMV status not recorded). Some clones in this sample may be carry-over from other donors' samples.

This clonotype was detected ten times or more. The chain combines TRBV6-1 with TRBJ1-1, with unresolved D. Germline CDR1 reads MNHNS; CDR2 reads SASEGT. The CDR3 is made up of 14 amino acids. V was pared by 1 base and J by 0 bases, with 6 bases between. CDR3 bases: TGTGCCAGCAGTGAAGGGTTTATGAACACTGAAGCTTTCTTT. Translation gives CASSEGFMNTEAFF.

The table lists this clonotype with a few counts. The chain recombines TRBV15 with TRBJ1-1; no clear D gene. The germline CDR1 and CDR2 sequences are LNHNV and YYDKDF (reference sequence). V lost 8 bases to trimming and J lost 8 bases, with 15 bases between them. The length of the CDR3 is 12 residues. The CDR3, as DNA: TGTGCCACCGGACCGCCTTTCGCGGAAGCTTTCTTT. Translating it yields CATGPPFAEAFF.

V usage is TRBV5-4 and J usage is TRBJ2-2, with 7 bases aligning to TRBD1. Germline lookup yields CDR1 SGHNT and CDR2 YYREEE (reference sequence). The CDR3 has 15 residues. V lost 4 bases to trimming and J lost 5 bases; unmatched junction nucleotides: 8. This CDR3 is CASSIRQGRTGELFF. The CDR3 region has the DNA TGTGCCAGCAGCATCCGACAGGGCAGGACCGGGGAGCTGTTTTTT.

The chain employs TRBV27 and TRBJ2-7; TRBD2 aligns across 14 bases. CDR1 MNHEY and CDR2 SMNVEV come from the germline V gene (reference sequence). CDR3 size: 17 residues. With 6 bases clipped from V and 4 bases from J, the junction kept 11 bases outside the gene matches. CDR3 loop: CASSPGLAGGSAYEQYF. The CDR3, as DNA: TGTGCCAGCAGCCCTGGACTAGCGGGAGGATCGGCGTACGAGCAGTACTTC.

This clonotype was counted ten times or more. The rearrangement joins TRBV6-2 or TRBV6-3 to TRBJ2-4, with D maybe TRBD1 (5 bases). The CDR3 covers 15 residues. The germline V gene encodes CDR1 MNHEY and CDR2 SVGEGT. Trimming took 6 bases from V and 5 from J, leaving 17 bases between them. The CDR3: CASRMGQVYQNIQYF. The DNA of the CDR3 is TGTGCCAGCAGAATGGGGCAGGTATATCAAAACATTCAGTACTTC.

The chain uses TRBV28 and TRBJ1-5, with 9 bases aligning to TRBD1. This CDR3 has 16 residues. Germline V gene data show CDR1 as MDHEN and CDR2 as SYDVKM. V shed 6 bases and J 4 bases; nucleotides not matched to a gene: 10. CDR3 protein: CASRGTGGTGNQPQHF. DNA for the CDR3: TGTGCCAGCAGGGGAACAGGGGGCACGGGGAATCAGCCCCAGCATTTT.

This clonotype came up many times. The chain recombines TRBV11-3 with TRBJ1-5; 10 positions agree with TRBD1. CDR3 size: 17 residues. V lost 4 bases to trimming and J lost 0 bases; unmatched junction nucleotides: 6. Germline V gene data show CDR1 as SGHNT and CDR2 as YENEEA. CDR3 sequence: CASSWGQGLYSNQPQHF. In DNA, the CDR3 is TGTGCCAGCAGCTGGGGACAGGGGCTGTATAGCAATCAGCCCCAGCATTTT.

This clonotype was detected many times. The J gene is TRBJ2-5, the V gene TRBV28; 9 bases agree with TRBD1. The CDR3 sequence is 15 residues long. CDR1 and CDR2 (germline): MDHEN, SYDVKM. Unmatched junction bases numbered 7, after V lost 3 bases and J lost 5 bases. The CDR3, as DNA: TGTGCCAGCAGTTTCGAACAGGGGGCCGGGGAGACCCAGTACTTC. Translating gives CASSFEQGAGETQYF.

This clonotype showed up just a few times. The chain recombines TRBV5-1 with TRBJ2-3, with D tentatively TRBD1 or TRBD2 (5 bases each). Per the germline V gene, CDR1 is SGHRS and CDR2 is YFSETQ. The CDR3 spans 15 residues. The germline V and J ends were trimmed by 3 bases and 2 bases, with 13 bases remaining between them. The CDR3 here is CASSSEGWVTDTQYF. The CDR3 DNA is TGCGCCAGCAGCTCTGAGGGGTGGGTCACAGATACGCAGTATTTT.

The gene calls are TRBV7-2 and TRBJ2-7, with 8 bases fitting TRBD2. Germline assignment: CDR1 SGHTA and CDR2 FQGNSA. This CDR3 is 15 amino acids long. The V gene end was trimmed by 5 bases and the J gene end by 4 bases; junction bases not matched to a gene: 10. Here the CDR3 DNA reads TGTGCCAGCAGCCCCGGGAGGGCGGGAGCATACGAGCAGTACTTC. Translation: CASSPGRAGAYEQYF.

There are many counts of this clonotype. The gene calls are TRBV7-2 and TRBJ1-1; D unresolved. This CDR3 is built from 13 residues. With 2 bases removed from V and 4 bases from J, the gap between germline ends came to 8 bases. The germline V gene has CDR1 SGHTA and CDR2 FQGNSA. For the CDR3, the DNA is TGTGCCAGCAGCTTACGCGGGATCACTGAAGCTTTCTTT. Protein: CASSLRGITEAFF.

The chain uses TRBV10-3 and TRBJ2-1, with 8 bases fitting TRBD2. This CDR3 is built from 15 residues. The J segment lost 7 bases and the V segment lost 3 bases, leaving 8 bases of the junction unmatched. The V gene's germline CDR1 is ENHRY and CDR2 SYGVKD. CDR3 protein: CAISEGAGVGNEQFF. CDR3 coding DNA: TGTGCCATCAGTGAAGGAGCGGGAGTCGGAAATGAGCAGTTCTTC.

The sample holds many counts of this clonotype. V gene TRBV28 combines with J gene TRBJ2-3; 12 nucleotides line up with TRBD2. V was pared by 7 bases and J by 6 bases, with 32 bases of the junction left unmatched. Germline assignment: CDR1 MDHEN and CDR2 SYDVKM. This CDR3 comprises 23 residues. In nucleotides, the CDR3 is TGTGCCAGCACCCCACTGGTAATAAAATTCAAGACTAGCGGGAGTTCAAATTTCGATACGCAGTATTTT. Amino acids: CASTPLVIKFKTSGSSNFDTQYF.

About this clonotype: The junction differs from germline at one of its ends, possibly a read error. V is TRBV29-1 and J is TRBJ2-3; 7 bases fit TRBD2. This CDR3 is 15 amino acids long. Germline V gene lookup returns CDR1 SQVTM and CDR2 ANQGSEA. CDR3 residues: CSVVPTSPSTDMQYF. The CDR3 bases are TGCAGCGTTGTCCCGACTAGCCCTAGCACAGATATGCAGTATTTT.

This clonotype came up many times. V usage is TRBV7-2 and J usage is TRBJ2-2; possible D gene TRBD1, 6 bases. This CDR3 has 15 amino acids. CDR1 and CDR2 (germline): SGHTA, FQGNSA. Trimming left V 5 bases short and J 6 bases short, with 16 bases between. CDR3 sequence: CASSRPTGGAGELFF. The CDR3 nucleotides are TGTGCCAGCAGCCGACCGACAGGTGGGGCCGGGGAGCTGTTTTTT.

This clonotype was found many times. The chain links TRBV7-2 to TRBJ1-5, with 8 bases identical to TRBD1. Germline V gene sequence: CDR1 SGHTA, CDR2 FQGNSA. The CDR3 runs 18 residues. V shed 1 base, J shed 0 bases, and the junction held 8 bases outside the gene matches. The DNA for the CDR3 is TGTGCCAGCAGCTTAGGGCAGGGGGCTCTTTATAGCAATCAGCCCCAGCATTTT. Residues: CASSLGQGALYSNQPQHF.

This clonotype was counted only a few times. The rearrangement uses TRBV28 and TRBJ2-1, with D possibly matching TRBD2 (5 bases). The V gene's germline CDR1 is MDHEN and CDR2 SYDVKM. V shed 6 bases and J shed 4 bases, with 10 bases lying between them. The CDR3 runs 13 residues. The CDR3 loop reads CASRPTRYNEQFF. As DNA, the CDR3 is TGTGCCAGCAGGCCCACTAGGTACAATGAGCAGTTCTTC.

About this clonotype: It may be a read error: a sequence one base away is much more abundant. The conserved closing phenylalanine or tryptophan is absent in this CDR3, likely reflecting a read error. The chain combines TRBV5-1 with TRBJ2-7; maybe TRBD2 (6 bases). The V end was cut by 5 bases, the J end by 6 bases, with 15 bases between. The CDR3 sequence is 13 residues long. The germline CDR1 and CDR2 sequences are SGHRS and YFSETQ. CDR3 nucleotide sequence: TGCGCCAGCAGGACTAGGCCCGGTGGCGAGCAGTACTCC. Amino acids: CASRTRPGGEQYS.

The V gene is TRBV12-3 or TRBV12-4, the J gene TRBJ1-1, with TRBD1 matching over 7 bases. The CDR3 sequence is 15 residues long. The ends lost 5 bases at V and 0 bases at J; junction bases unmatched: 6. This CDR3 reads CASSRGQAMNTEAFF. Written as DNA, the CDR3 is TGTGCCAGCAGTCGTGGACAGGCTATGAACACTGAAGCTTTCTTT.

This clonotype was seen at least ten times. The V and J genes are TRBV12-3 or TRBV12-4 and TRBJ2-1; TRBD2 matches at 11 bases. The junction had 11 bases not matched to a gene; V was cut back by 5 bases and J by 2 bases. The CDR3 contains 18 residues. In DNA, the CDR3 is TGTGCCAGCAGTAGACCGGGACTAGCGGTTGTAGCCTACAATGAGCAGTTCTTC. Its translation: CASSRPGLAVVAYNEQFF.

In its sample, this clonotype was seen a few times. The V gene is TRBV7-9, the J gene TRBJ2-7; D is possibly TRBD2 (6 bases). Deletions cut 5 bases from V and 5 bases from J, with 19 bases between. The CDR3 covers 15 residues. Per the germline V gene, CDR1 is SEHNR and CDR2 is FQNEAQ (reference sequence). CDR3 coding DNA: TGTGCCAGCAGCGCCCCCCCCCGGGAGAGAGACGAGCAGTACTTC. It yields the protein CASSAPPRERDEQYF.

The chain recombines TRBV24-1 with TRBJ2-1; 11 positions match TRBD2. Looked up from germline, CDR1 is KGHDR and CDR2 is SFDVKD. The length of the CDR3 is 17 residues. The trim removed 0 bases at V and 2 bases at J, leaving 2 bases unmatched. The CDR3 here is CATSDLGLAGTYNEQFF. CDR3 nucleotide sequence: TGTGCCACCAGTGATTTGGGACTAGCGGGTACCTACAATGAGCAGTTCTTC.

This clonotype was observed a few times. The chain has TRBV27 and TRBJ1-2; 10 bases agree with TRBD1. The germline CDR1 and CDR2 sequences are MNHEY and SMNVEV (reference sequence). V was pared by 6 bases and J by 6 bases, with 10 bases of the junction left unmatched. This CDR3 spans 15 amino acids. CDR3 coding DNA: TGTGCCAGCAGCCGGGGACAGGGGCCGGGAAATGGCTACACCTTC. Translated, it gives CASSRGQGPGNGYTF.

CDR3 nucleotides: TGTGCCTGGGCCCCTCAGGATTCCTACGAGCAGTACTTC. Translation: CAWAPQDSYEQYF. This chain links TRBV30 with TRBJ2-7; D unresolved. The CDR3 contains 13 residues. Per the germline V gene, CDR1 is GTSNPN and CDR2 is SVGIG (reference sequence). Trimming took 5 bases from V and 1 from J, leaving 12 bases between them.

At least ten counts were recorded for this clonotype. Here the CDR3 reads CASSLRTSGRAMNTGELFF. In DNA, the CDR3 is TGTGCCAGCAGCTTAAGGACTAGCGGGAGGGCCATGAACACCGGGGAGCTGTTTTTT. The chain links TRBV7-9 to TRBJ2-2; TRBD2 matches at 15 bases. This CDR3 contains 19 residues. Germline V gene data show CDR1 as SEHNR and CDR2 as FQNEAQ (reference sequence). J gave up 1 base and V 2 bases, and 5 bases lay outside the gene matches.

The V gene is TRBV3-1, the J gene TRBJ2-1; 7 bases fit TRBD2. V lost 4 bases, J lost 6 bases, and 21 bases stayed unmatched. Germline V gene sequence: CDR1 LGHDT, CDR2 YNNKEL (reference sequence). This CDR3 contains 19 residues. CDR3 sequence: CASSPTSPIGAGLLNEQFF. In DNA, the CDR3 is TGTGCCAGCAGCCCCACTTCTCCTATAGGAGCGGGGCTTCTCAATGAGCAGTTCTTC.

The CDR3 DNA is TGCAGCGTTCGCTCCAGGGGGCTGAACACTGAAGCTTTCTTT. Protein sequence: CSVRSRGLNTEAFF. The chain has TRBV29-1 and TRBJ1-1; 8 bases agree with TRBD1. Unmatched junction bases numbered 5, after V lost 5 bases and J lost 0 bases. The CDR3 has 14 residues. Germline assignment: CDR1 SQVTM and CDR2 ANQGSEA.

There are many counts of this clonotype. The chain is built from TRBV7-2 and TRBJ1-2; D unresolved. CDR1 SGHTA and CDR2 FQGNSA come from the germline V gene. The CDR3 length is 14 residues. V was trimmed by 3 bases and J by 4 bases, leaving 12 bases between them. The CDR3 spells CASSFSPPLYGYTF. In nucleotides, the CDR3 is TGTGCCAGCAGCTTCAGCCCACCTCTCTATGGCTACACCTTC.

The chain employs TRBV7-2 and TRBJ1-3; TRBD1 is a possible D gene (5 bases). This CDR3 has 16 residues. Germline loops: CDR1 SGHTA, CDR2 FQGNSA. Trimming took 3 bases from V and 1 from J, leaving 13 bases between them. This CDR3 reads CASSLSGRVSGNTIYF. CDR3 nucleotides: TGTGCCAGCAGCTTGTCGGGGCGCGTTTCTGGAAACACCATATATTTT.

This clonotype was recorded a few times. This CDR3 reads CASSLSGEGLGTDTQYF. The CDR3, as DNA: TGTGCCAGCAGTTTATCGGGAGAAGGATTGGGCACAGATACGCAGTATTTT. The chain recombines TRBV27 with TRBJ2-3; tentative D call: TRBD2 (5 bases). This CDR3 is built from 17 residues. Germline CDR1 MNHEY, CDR2 SMNVEV (reference sequence). Trimming pared 0 bases from V and 1 base from J, leaving 14 bases between.

The chain's CDR3 is CASSPQRSNQETQYF. The DNA for the CDR3 is TGTGCCAGCTCACCACAGCGGAGTAACCAAGAGACCCAGTACTTC. V and J are TRBV18 and TRBJ2-5; tentatively, D is TRBD2 (5 bases). Germline V gene lookup returns CDR1 KGHSH and CDR2 LQKENI. With 1 base removed from V and 0 bases from J, the gap between germline ends came to 9 bases. This CDR3 comprises 15 residues.